A single sample is the source of the 28 T cell receptor beta chains below, sequenced in a study of blood T cell repertoires in COVID-19 (dated by TCRdb to 2020 to 2021). The library relied on the immunoSEQ multiplex PCR assay. In its TCRdb copy, this immuneACCESS table keeps in-frame sequences only and misses some clones. Where compared with another copy, unresolved V genes explain less than half of these, and the others have no known cause. This sample is represented by under 350,000 clones; roughly 80% of them were singletons. The top ten clones comprise about 4.9% of the sample. Specimen: peripheral blood. The receptors stem from a man in his 60s who had recovered from COVID-19.

This rearrangement joins TRBV7-2 to TRBJ2-2; the D is unclear. Trimming left V 0 bases short and J 0 bases short, with 8 bases between. The CDR3 has 16 amino acids. Germline assignment: CDR1 SGHTA and CDR2 FQGNSA. CDR3 DNA: TGTGCCAGCAGCTTAGCGCAGGTTACGAACACCGGGGAGCTGTTTTTT. Protein product: CASSLAQVTNTGELFF.

The CDR3 is CSVVLQGRRTEAFF. Written as DNA, the CDR3 is TGCAGCGTTGTTTTGCAGGGGCGCCGGACTGAAGCTTTCTTT. The chain employs TRBV29-1 and TRBJ1-1, with a tentative D call TRBD1 (6 bases). In germline, CDR1 is SQVTM, CDR2 ANQGSEA. The CDR3 contains 14 residues. V was pared by 4 bases and J by 5 bases, with 17 bases between.

In DNA, the CDR3 is TGTGCCAGCAGTTACGACTTGAACACTGAAGCTTTCTTT. Its protein is CASSYDLNTEAFF. The genes are TRBV6-5 and TRBJ1-1; D unclear. This CDR3 has 13 residues. The V end was cut by 2 bases, the J end by 0 bases, with 4 bases between. The germline CDR1 and CDR2 sequences are MNHEY and SVGAGI.

The chain employs TRBV21-1 and TRBJ2-3; the DNA was not used to check the table's D call, TRBD2. TRBV21-1 is described as a pseudogene. This CDR3 region has 15 residues. The CDR3 nucleotides read TGTGCCAGCAGTTCTGCGGGGGCGCGCACAGATACGCAGTATTTT. Encoded protein: CASSSAGARTDTQYF.

The chain is built from TRBV18 and TRBJ2-2; the D is unclear. V lost 4 bases and J 7 bases, leaving 7 bases between the germline ends. CDR1 is KGHSH, CDR2 LQKENI, per germline. The CDR3 runs to 12 residues. The CDR3 sequence: CASSQNSGELFF. The CDR3 DNA is TGTGCCAGCTCACAAAATAGCGGGGAGCTGTTTTTT.

This chain links TRBV29-1 with TRBJ1-5, with D uncertain. The CDR3 is made up of 14 amino acids. Germline V gene data show CDR1 as SQVTM and CDR2 as ANQGSEA. V was trimmed by 4 bases and J by 3 bases, leaving 13 bases between them. The CDR3 reads CSVVEGETNQPQHF. CDR3 coding DNA: TGCAGCGTTGTGGAGGGAGAAACCAATCAGCCCCAGCATTTT.

The chain has TRBV30 and TRBJ1-2; 11 bases agree with TRBD1. V lost 4 bases, J lost 9 bases, and 10 bases stayed unmatched. The CDR3 spans 14 residues. Germline V gene lookup returns CDR1 GTSNPN and CDR2 SVGIG (reference sequence). The CDR3 DNA is TGTGCCTGGACCGGAGGGACAGGGGGGAGGAGCTACACCTTC. It translates to CAWTGGTGGRSYTF.

The chain has TRBV7-3 and TRBJ2-1, with D possibly matching TRBD1 (5 bases). Trimming shortened V by 5 bases and J by 7 bases, and 18 bases separated the two germline ends. Germline V gene sequence: CDR1 SGHTA, CDR2 FQGTGA. The CDR3 length is 15 residues. CDR3 amino acids: CASSPNWGPLNEQFF. The CDR3, as DNA: TGTGCCAGCAGCCCGAATTGGGGCCCCCTAAATGAGCAGTTCTTC.

This clone was detected only a few times. The V call is TRBV9, the J call TRBJ1-5, with 9 bases aligning to TRBD1. The germline V gene has CDR1 SGDLS and CDR2 YYNGEE. Germline trimming cut 4 bases from V and 4 bases from J; bases unmatched to any gene: 6. The CDR3 runs 15 residues. CDR3 loop: CASSPQGARNQPQHF. CDR3 in DNA: TGTGCCAGCAGCCCACAGGGGGCGAGAAATCAGCCCCAGCATTTT.

The chain uses TRBV30 and TRBJ1-5; D gene unclear. V lost 2 bases, J lost 7 bases, and 9 bases lay in between. CDR1 is GTSNPN and CDR2 is SVGIG in the germline V gene (reference sequence). This CDR3 is built from 12 residues. CDR3 sequence: CAWSRRAQPQHF. The CDR3 bases are TGTGCCTGGAGTCGGCGGGCCCAGCCCCAGCATTTT.

The J gene is TRBJ1-2, the V gene TRBV19, with 8 bases fitting TRBD1. Per the germline V gene, CDR1 is LNHDA and CDR2 is SQIVND (reference sequence). V was pared by 5 bases and J by 4 bases, with 12 bases of the junction left unmatched. This CDR3 has 16 amino acids. CDR3 in amino acids: CASSPPSGTGIYGYTF. CDR3 DNA: TGTGCCAGTAGTCCTCCGTCAGGGACAGGAATCTATGGCTACACCTTC.

The chain combines TRBV6-5 with TRBJ1-2; D is unresolved. Germline-derived CDR1 and CDR2 are MNHEY and SVGAGI. The germline V and J ends were trimmed by 7 bases and 8 bases, with 17 bases remaining between them. The CDR3 covers 13 residues. CDR3 bases: TGTGCCAGCACCGACTTCCCCCGTCGGGGCTACACCTTC. It codes for CASTDFPRRGYTF.

The DNA for the CDR3 is TGTGCCAGCCGGGACTACGGCAATCAGCCCCAGCATTTT. This encodes CASRDYGNQPQHF. This sequence joins TRBV6-6 and TRBJ1-5, with a tentative D call TRBD1 (5 bases). V was shortened by 8 bases and J by 2 bases, with 10 bases between the two germline ends. CDR1 is MNHNY and CDR2 is SVGAGI in the germline V gene (reference sequence). CDR3 length: 13 residues.

The DNA for the CDR3 is TGTGCCAGCAAAGGGACAGGGTCATGGAGCGAGCAGTACTTC. It is translated as CASKGTGSWSEQYF. The chain has TRBV6-5 and TRBJ2-7, with 9 bases identical to TRBD1. V lost 7 bases and J lost 6; bases outside the gene matches: 10. CDR1 MNHEY and CDR2 SVGAGI come from the germline V gene. The CDR3 is made up of 14 amino acids.

The chain has TRBV4-1 and TRBJ2-5, with D maybe TRBD1 (5 bases). Germline loops: CDR1 MGHRA, CDR2 YSYEKL. Trimming removed 1 base from V and 4 bases from J, with 7 bases in between. The CDR3 totals 13 residues. CDR3 loop: CASSQGQLETQYF. The CDR3 DNA is TGCGCCAGCAGCCAAGGACAGTTAGAGACCCAGTACTTC.

The chain is built from TRBV11-2 and TRBJ2-3, with 7 bases matching TRBD1. Per germline, CDR1 SGHAT and CDR2 FQNNGV. The CDR3 runs to 17 residues. J gave up 0 bases and V 0 bases, and 6 bases lay outside the gene matches. DNA for the CDR3: TGTGCCAGCAGCTTAGATCGAGGGACAGCTAGCACAGATACGCAGTATTTT. Its protein product is CASSLDRGTASTDTQYF.

The chain recombines TRBV3-1 (or the pseudogene TRBV3-2) with TRBJ2-2; 8 bases are shared with TRBD1. This CDR3 has 16 residues. CDR1 and CDR2 (germline): LGHDT, YNNKEL (reference sequence). J gave up 3 bases and V 1 base, and 4 bases lay outside the gene matches. The CDR3 loop reads CASSQVGTGYTGELFF. The CDR3 nucleotides read TGTGCCAGCAGCCAAGTTGGGACAGGTTACACCGGGGAGCTGTTTTTT.

The chain links TRBV6-6 to TRBJ2-1, with D possibly matching TRBD2 (7 bases). CDR3 length: 14 amino acids. Trimming shortened V by 8 bases and J by 8 bases, and 19 bases separated the two germline ends. Germline CDR1 MNHNY, CDR2 SVGAGI (reference sequence). CDR3: CASWDWGGADEQFF. The CDR3 nucleotides are TGTGCCAGCTGGGACTGGGGGGGGGCCGATGAGCAGTTCTTC.

The genes are TRBV4-1 and TRBJ1-1, with 7 bases matching TRBD1. The length of the CDR3 is 15 residues. Germline CDR1 MGHRA, CDR2 YSYEKL. V lost 3 bases to trimming and J lost 3 bases; unmatched junction nucleotides: 7. CDR3 in amino acids: CASSHLQGRHTEAFF. In DNA form, the CDR3 reads TGCGCCAGCAGCCATCTACAGGGGAGACACACTGAAGCTTTCTTT.

CDR3 protein: CASSARDYNEQFF. CDR3 nucleotides: TGTGCCAGCAGCGCCCGGGACTACAATGAGCAGTTCTTC. J is TRBJ2-1 and V is TRBV5-6; the D gene is possibly TRBD2 (5 bases). This CDR3 spans 13 amino acids. The V gene lost 4 bases and the J gene lost 3 bases, with 8 bases spanning the gap. CDR1 and CDR2 (germline): SGHDT, YYEEEE.

This sequence joins TRBV7-6 and TRBJ2-2; D remains unclear. This CDR3 contains 14 residues. The germline V and J ends were trimmed by 5 bases and 2 bases, with 9 bases remaining between them. CDR1 is SGHVS and CDR2 is FNYEAQ in the germline V gene. For the CDR3, the DNA is TGTGCCAGCAGCCCATGGGCCAACACCGGGGAGCTGTTTTTT. Amino acids: CASSPWANTGELFF.

The chain uses TRBV7-9 and TRBJ2-2; TRBD2 matches at 7 bases. J was trimmed by 2 bases and V by 5 bases; bases with no gene match: 8. Germline CDR1 is SEHNR and CDR2 is FQNEAQ (reference sequence). The CDR3 sequence is 16 residues long. The DNA of the CDR3 is TGTGCCAGCAGCCCCGCGGGAGTAATCAACACCGGGGAGCTGTTTTTT. This gives the protein CASSPAGVINTGELFF.

The chain uses TRBV7-8 and TRBJ1-2, with D hard to call. The CDR3 has 15 amino acids. Germline CDR1 is SGHVS and CDR2 is FQNEAQ. The germline V and J ends were trimmed by 0 bases and 5 bases, with 13 bases remaining between them. The CDR3, as DNA: TGTGCCAGCAGCTTAGCGTCTCGGGTCGAGTATGGCTACACCTTC. Translating it yields CASSLASRVEYGYTF. The whole variable domain, remainder taken from reference TRBV7-8 and TRBJ1-2, is GAGVSQSPRYKVAKRGQDVALRCDPISGHVSLFWYQQALGQGPEFLTYFQNEAQLDKSGLPSDRFFAERPEGSVSTLKIQRTQQEDSAVYLCASSLASRVEYGYTFGSGTRLTVV.

The rearrangement links TRBV4-1 to TRBJ2-3; 7 bases are shared with TRBD1. This CDR3 is 19 amino acids long. Germline loops: CDR1 MGHRA, CDR2 YSYEKL. V gave up 1 base and J gave up 7 bases; unmatched junction bases: 20. The CDR3 protein is CASSQASGPVTARGNTQYF. The DNA for the CDR3 is TGCGCCAGCAGCCAAGCATCGGGACCGGTGACCGCCAGGGGGAATACGCAGTATTTT.

The chain employs TRBV6-5 and TRBJ2-7; 11 bases agree with TRBD2. This CDR3 comprises 15 residues. The V segment lost 6 bases and the J segment 6 bases; nucleotides outside the gene matches: 10. CDR1 and CDR2 (germline): MNHEY, SVGAGI. In nucleotides, the CDR3 is TGTGCCAGCAGCCCAAGACTAGCGGGATGGTGCGAGCAGTACTTC. It translates to CASSPRLAGWCEQYF.

CDR3 in amino acids: CASVGGLEQFF. Written as DNA, the CDR3 is TGTGCCTCCGTGGGGGGGCTTGAGCAGTTCTTC. V gene TRBV28 combines with J gene TRBJ2-1, with D possibly matching TRBD2 (7 bases). Germline lookup yields CDR1 MDHEN and CDR2 SYDVKM. The ends were cut back, 11 bases at V and 9 bases at J, with 14 bases in the middle. This CDR3 has 11 residues.

The chain combines TRBV24-1 with TRBJ2-2; tentative D call: TRBD1 (5 bases). The CDR3 has 16 amino acids. CDR1 is KGHDR and CDR2 is SFDVKD in the germline V gene. The V and J ends lost 1 base and 6 bases respectively, with 14 bases between them. The CDR3 coding sequence is TGTGCCACCAGTGATTTTCGGCAGGGTGCGGCCGGGGAGCTGTTTTTT. This gives the protein CATSDFRQGAAGELFF.

The chain couples TRBV3-1 (or the pseudogene TRBV3-2) to TRBJ2-5, with 7 positions matching TRBD1. CDR1 and CDR2 from the germline V gene are LGHDT and YNNKEL (reference sequence). CDR3 length: 17 residues. Trimming removed 2 bases from V and 4 bases from J; junction bases left unmatched: 13. CDR3: CASSQPQQGNRGETQYF. Here the CDR3 DNA reads TGTGCCAGCAGCCAACCCCAACAGGGGAACCGGGGAGAGACCCAGTACTTC.